The rows below give T cell receptor beta chains drawn from one sample of a study of cytomegalovirus exposure and HLA in healthy donors. Produced via immunoSEQ multiplex PCR; TCRdb's table is partial and in-frame only. The table has about 140,000 clones, 66% seen once. Sequenced material: PBMCs. The receptors come from a human donor in good health. Both conserved end residues are part of each CDR3. D genes are given only for firm matches.

TRBJ1-5	TRBV27	NA	CASSSGRGAHSNQPQHF
TRBJ2-2	TRBV18	NA	CASSQRQSNTGELFF
TRBJ2-1	TRBV7-8	NA	CASSFRGIGEQFF
TRBJ1-5	TRBV2	NA	CASSELTGSDLYQPQHF
TRBJ2-5	TRBV11-3	TRBD2	CASRGDEETQYF
TRBJ2-5	TRBV6-1	NA	CASRDQGPETQYF
TRBJ1-1	TRBV5-1	NA	CASTDSGEGTEAFF
TRBJ2-7	TRBV7-2	NA	CASSLGATWDEQYF
TRBJ2-1	TRBV7-7	TRBD2	CASSPQPGVAGDGEQFF
TRBJ2-5	TRBV28	NA	CASSPQDRPNKTQYF
TRBJ1-2	TRBV6-1	NA	CASSEAHRSNYGYTF
TRBJ1-2	TRBV27	TRBD1	CASSPGGQGVYGYTF
TRBJ2-1	TRBV5-4	NA	CASSLVRRTAGNNEQFF
TRBJ2-1	TRBV5-1	NA	CASSLALDTAGGQFF
TRBJ2-2	TRBV28	NA	CASSYRANTGELFF
TRBJ1-4	TRBV27	NA	CASSPQASAQGYEKLFF
TRBJ2-1	TRBV15	TRBD2	CATSRDWTSGYNEQFF
TRBJ2-5	TRBV7-9	NA	CASSSPGLSRETQYF
TRBJ2-4	TRBV28	TRBD2	CASSPAGENIQYF
TRBJ1-2	TRBV7-2	NA	CATGSNGYTF
TRBJ2-7	TRBV27	TRBD2	CASSWGTSGNSYEQYF
TRBJ1-5	TRBV7-2	NA	CASSATGWGRQPQHF
TRBJ1-1	TRBV6-6	TRBD1	CASSSQGAAEAFF
TRBJ2-3	TRBV4-2	NA	CASGTPRDNTDTQYF
TRBJ1-2	TRBV19	TRBD1	CASYLTGGVNYGYTF
TRBJ2-5	TRBV18	NA	CASGGGSETQYF
TRBJ2-5	TRBV28	NA	CATAVLQGSSETQYF
TRBJ1-4	TRBV6-5	NA	CASSAGLGEKLFF
TRBJ2-2	TRBV5-4	TRBD2	CASSMERETSGELFF
TRBJ1-2	TRBV19	NA	CASSIGGGYTF
TRBJ2-7	TRBV5-4	TRBD2	CASSALSGREAEQYF
TRBJ2-7	TRBV5-1	NA	CASSDIQRGASLYEQYF
TRBJ1-2	TRBV27	NA	CASSLGAYNYGYTF
TRBJ1-5	TRBV6-5	TRBD1	CASSSGTEVDQPQHF
TRBJ1-2	TRBV6-6	NA	CASSYVSRGNYGYTF
TRBJ2-7	TRBV9	NA	CASSPRAVAESWDEQYF
TRBJ2-1	TRBV5-1	TRBD1	CASSRGQARGSYNEQFF
TRBJ2-3	TRBV7-3	TRBD2	CASSLILAGPPDTQYF
TRBJ2-1	TRBV27	NA	CASSLSRGIYNEQFF
TRBJ1-5	TRBV28	NA	CASTSPGLYSNQPQHF
TRBJ2-5	TRBV21-1	NA	CASRRSSGGKETQYF
TRBJ2-7	TRBV4-1	TRBD1	CASSQDWQGVYEQYF
TRBJ2-3	TRBV28	TRBD2	CASSLWREDTDTQYF
TRBJ1-1	TRBV7-7	NA	CASSLERDTEAFF
TRBJ2-3	TRBV5-1	TRBD1	CASSSDRGKGYTDTQYF
TRBJ2-1	TRBV11-3	TRBD1	CASSSLRDRYNEQFF
TRBJ2-2	TRBV2	TRBD1	CASSVDRAPTGELFF
TRBJ1-4	TRBV4-1	NA	CASSPTPPPTNEKLFF
TRBJ1-2	TRBV5-1	TRBD1	CASSQPDRGQGYTF
TRBJ2-4	TRBV4-3	NA	CASSQVLGGREAKNIQYF
TRBJ2-3	TRBV28	NA	CASSLGTLNTDTQYF
TRBJ1-2	TRBV27	TRBD1	CASSSRQGAGYGYTF
TRBJ2-2	TRBV28	TRBD1	CASSLWWQGATGELFF
TRBJ2-5	TRBV29-1	TRBD2	CSVEGLAGETQYF
TRBJ2-1	TRBV6-4	NA	CASSDFASNEQFF
TRBJ2-7	TRBV28	NA	CASSTTRGRRYEQYF
TRBJ2-5	TRBV18	NA	CASSPPSTGPGETQYF
TRBJ1-4	TRBV15	TRBD1	CATSRDGQGSEKLFF